This TCR beta chain derives from a study of control samples from healthy donors and cancer patients. TCRdb's table, derived via immunoSEQ multiplex PCR, lists solely in-frame clones and lacks some. The table includes some 18,000 clones, roughly 80% detected once. Trimming took 2 bases from V and 9 from J; bases not matched to a gene: 6. The CDR3 extends over 15 amino acids. Material for sequencing was PBMCs. The chain employs TRBV23-1 and TRBJ1-5; 11 nucleotides match TRBD1. TRBV23-1 is assigned to the ORF class and has an uncertain function. The receptor was isolated from a woman in her 70s with lung cancer. Here the CDR3 reads CASSQARTGGSPQHF. CDR3 DNA: TGCGCCAGCAGTCAAGCGAGGACAGGGGGCTCGCCCCAGCATTTT.